What follows are 32 T cell receptor beta chains derived from one specimen sequenced in a study of T-cell memory formation after mild COVID-19. MiXCR, applied by TCRdb to the 5' RACE reads, yields one record per CDR3 protein. Of roughly 350,000 distinct CDR3 sequences listed, 25% to 30% are singletons. The sample comprised PBMCs or a T cell subset sorted from them (not recorded which). All receptors derive from an adult woman who had mild COVID-19 (a few samples of this study predate the infection). Cell type and time point are not known.

This clonotype was counted a few times. The gene calls are TRBV19 and TRBJ2-2; D perhaps matches TRBD1 (6 bases). In germline, CDR1 is LNHDA, CDR2 SQIVND (reference sequence). The CDR3 is made up of 17 amino acids. V was pared by 5 bases and J by 4 bases, with 20 bases between. Written as DNA, the CDR3 is TGTGCCAGTAGTCCCCTCACCGGGACATCCGCCACCGGGGAGCTGTTTTTT. Translated: CASSPLTGTSATGELFF.

This clonotype was seen a handful of times. The chain joins TRBV7-9 to TRBJ2-5; no clear D gene. The CDR3 is made up of 14 amino acids. V was shortened by 5 bases and J by 1 base, with 11 bases between the two germline ends. Germline CDR1 is SEHNR and CDR2 is FQNEAQ (reference sequence). As DNA, the CDR3 is TGTGCCAGCAGCCGCCCTTGGCCCCAAGAGACCCAGTACTTC. Its translation is CASSRPWPQETQYF.

This clonotype was seen more than once but under ten times. V usage is TRBV12-3 or TRBV12-4 and J usage is TRBJ1-2, with 8 bases that match TRBD1. V was clipped by 3 bases and J by 6 bases; unmatched bases: 9. The CDR3 extends over 15 amino acids. The chain's CDR3 is CASSLVRTGRNGYTF. The CDR3 DNA is TGTGCCAGCAGTTTGGTCCGGACAGGGCGGAATGGCTACACCTTC.

The gene calls are TRBV5-1 and TRBJ2-1, with 9 bases identical to TRBD2. This CDR3 contains 16 residues. V lost 4 bases and J lost 1; bases outside the gene matches: 6. CDR1 and CDR2 from the germline V gene are SGHRS and YFSETQ. CDR3 residues: CASSPSGTMSYNEQFF. In DNA form, the CDR3 reads TGCGCCAGCAGCCCTAGCGGGACTATGTCCTACAATGAGCAGTTCTTC.

This clonotype was observed a few times. This rearrangement joins TRBV5-1 to TRBJ2-7; 11 bases line up with TRBD1. V trimming: 6 bases; J trimming: 0 bases; junction bases outside the gene matches: 11. This CDR3 contains 17 residues. In germline, CDR1 is SGHRS, CDR2 YFSETQ. This CDR3 is CASTVTGQGAGSYEQYF. The CDR3 DNA is TGCGCCAGCACGGTAACTGGACAGGGGGCAGGCTCCTACGAGCAGTACTTC. The full variable domain, with the rest looked up from reference TRBV5-1 and TRBJ2-7, is KAGVTQTPRYLIKTRGQQVTLSCSPISGHRSVSWYQQTPGQGLQFLFEYFSETQRNKGNFPGRFSGRQFSNSRSEMNVSTLELGDSALYLCASTVTGQGAGSYEQYFGPGTRLTVT.

The genes are TRBV29-1 and TRBJ1-2, with D possibly being TRBD1 (6 bases). V was trimmed by 7 bases and J by 7 bases, leaving 16 bases between them. The CDR3 is 12 amino acids. Germline V gives CDR1 SQVTM, CDR2 ANQGSEA. The CDR3: CSGLQGPSGYTF. The CDR3 DNA reads as TGCAGCGGCCTACAGGGCCCTAGTGGCTACACCTTC.

J is TRBJ2-7 and V is TRBV12-3 or TRBV12-4; the match to TRBD2 covers 9 bases. This CDR3 is built from 14 residues. The V segment lost 5 bases and the J segment 1 base; nucleotides outside the gene matches: 3. The CDR3 region has the DNA TGTGCCAGCAGTCCACTAGCGGGTTCCTACGAGCAGTACTTC. It encodes CASSPLAGSYEQYF.

The V gene is TRBV6-5, the J gene TRBJ2-3, with D unclear. Germline loops: CDR1 MNHEY, CDR2 SVGAGI. This CDR3 spans 14 amino acids. The ends were cut back, 6 bases at V and 1 base at J, with 11 bases in the middle. The CDR3 is CASSYLSRTDTQYF. CDR3 nucleotide sequence: TGTGCCAGCAGCTACCTCTCCCGCACAGATACGCAGTATTTT.

A single count supports this clonotype. The chain is built from TRBV20-1 and TRBJ1-1; D gene unclear. CDR3 size: 14 residues. Germline V gene sequence: CDR1 DFQATT, CDR2 SNEGSKA (reference sequence). V lost 4 bases and J 3 bases, leaving 15 bases between the germline ends. In DNA, the CDR3 is TGCAGTGCTACGTTCAGCAGCCCTGACACTGAAGCTTTCTTT. It is translated as CSATFSSPDTEAFF.

The chain is built from TRBV6-6 and TRBJ2-5; 11 nucleotides match TRBD2. V lost 5 bases to trimming and J lost 3 bases; unmatched junction nucleotides: 8. Per the germline V gene, CDR1 is MNHNY and CDR2 is SVGAGI (reference sequence). CDR3 size: 16 residues. For the CDR3, the DNA is TGTGCCAGCAGTCGCCAATTAGCGGGAGGGAAAGAGACCCAGTACTTC. It encodes CASSRQLAGGKETQYF.

Remarks on this clonotype: A much larger clone sits a single nucleotide away, making a read error possible. Here the CDR3 reads CASSLRAESSYNEQFF. The CDR3, as DNA: TGTGCCAGCAGCTTAAGGGCAGAGAGCTCCTACAATGAGCAGTTCTTC. The rearrangement links TRBV7-9 to TRBJ2-1; D unresolved. Trimming removed 2 bases from V and 0 bases from J, with 11 bases in between. In germline, CDR1 is SEHNR, CDR2 FQNEAQ (reference sequence). The length of the CDR3 is 16 residues.

The chain recombines TRBV12-3 or TRBV12-4 with TRBJ1-2, with TRBD1 as a possible D gene (5 bases). The CDR3 covers 10 residues. V was shortened by 8 bases and J by 8 bases, with 9 bases between the two germline ends. CDR3 region: CASGTRGYTF. DNA of the CDR3: TGTGCCAGCGGGACCCGGGGCTACACCTTC.

CDR3 in DNA: TGTGCCAGCAGCAAAGGGGAAGAGGGAAACATTCAGTACTTC. It yields the protein CASSKGEEGNIQYF. The chain links TRBV21-1 to TRBJ2-4; TRBD2, the table's D call, lacks a check against the DNA. TRBV21-1 is assigned pseudogene status. CDR3 length: 14 residues.

This clonotype has a handful of counts. This sequence joins TRBV11-3 and TRBJ2-1, with 13 nucleotides matching TRBD2. The CDR3 has 18 residues. Trimming took 1 base from V and 9 from J; bases not matched to a gene: 12. Germline CDR1 and CDR2: SGHNT and YENEEA. The CDR3 is CASSLVYSQLAGGAEQFF. CDR3 DNA: TGTGCCAGCAGCTTAGTTTATTCGCAACTAGCGGGAGGGGCTGAGCAGTTCTTC.

V and J are TRBV2 and TRBJ1-5; 10 nucleotides match TRBD1. This CDR3 has 15 residues. The junction had 11 bases not matched to a gene; V was cut back by 7 bases and J by 8 bases. Germline lookup yields CDR1 SNHLY and CDR2 FYNNEI. This CDR3 reads CASKTGTGDVEPQHF. The CDR3 DNA reads TGTGCCAGCAAGACCGGGACAGGGGATGTGGAGCCCCAGCATTTT.

This rearrangement joins TRBV5-5 to TRBJ2-7; 7 nucleotides agree with TRBD2. This CDR3 comprises 16 residues. Germline CDR1 is SGHKS and CDR2 is YYEKEE (reference sequence). V trimming: 0 bases; J trimming: 3 bases; junction bases outside the gene matches: 9. CDR3 sequence reads: CASSLDLRLAIYEQYF. The CDR3 DNA reads as TGTGCCAGCAGCTTGGATCTTCGACTAGCCATCTACGAGCAGTACTTC.

This clonotype was seen more than once but under ten times. The V and J genes are TRBV5-1 and TRBJ2-5; 9 nucleotides match TRBD1. The CDR3 is 16 residues long. With V trimmed by 3 bases and J by 2 bases, 8 bases remained unmatched. CDR1 and CDR2 (germline): SGHRS, YFSETQ. DNA of the CDR3: TGCGCCAGCAGCTGGGCCCCCGGGACAGGGCAAGAGACCCAGTACTTC. Translation gives CASSWAPGTGQETQYF.

The chain joins TRBV3-1 to TRBJ2-7; the match to TRBD2 covers 7 bases. The germline gives CDR1 LGHDT, CDR2 YNNKEL (reference sequence). The CDR3 has 13 amino acids. Trimming removed 1 base from V and 5 bases from J; junction bases left unmatched: 2. DNA for the CDR3: TGTGCCAGCAGCCAAGGACTAGCTGACGAGCAGTACTTC. It is translated as CASSQGLADEQYF.

In its sample, this clonotype was seen a few times. The chain joins TRBV20-1 to TRBJ1-1; TRBD1 aligns across 10 bases. Germline V gene data show CDR1 as DFQATT and CDR2 as SNEGSKA (reference sequence). This CDR3 comprises 18 residues. The ends lost 5 bases at V and 1 base at J; junction bases unmatched: 16. In nucleotides, the CDR3 is TGCAGTGCTCCCGGGACAGGGGTAATAAAGGGAGAGAACACTGAAGCTTTCTTT. It yields the protein CSAPGTGVIKGENTEAFF.

The chain links TRBV5-1 to TRBJ2-7, with TRBD2 matching over 9 bases. CDR1 and CDR2 (germline): SGHRS, YFSETQ. V shed 0 bases, J shed 5 bases, and the junction held 6 bases outside the gene matches. There are 15 residues in the CDR3. This CDR3 reads CASSLATSGPHEQYF. CDR3 DNA sequence: TGCGCCAGCAGCTTGGCGACTAGCGGTCCCCACGAGCAGTACTTC.

As to this clonotype: The junction departs from the called germline gene at one end, perhaps through a read error. The chain combines TRBV4-2 with TRBJ2-3; TRBD2 agrees at 9 bases. Germline-derived CDR1 and CDR2 are LGHNA and YNFKEQ. The CDR3 contains 21 residues. In nucleotides, the CDR3 is TGTGCCAGCAGCCAAGTTCGTGGGGTTCGCGGGAGGGCCGTGAGCACAGATATGCAGTATTTT. It specifies CASSQVRGVRGRAVSTDMQYF.

This clonotype occurred a few times. The rearrangement uses TRBV14 and TRBJ2-2; 7 bases align to TRBD1. Germline V gives CDR1 SGHDN, CDR2 FVKESK. The J segment lost 4 bases and the V segment lost 3 bases, leaving 11 bases of the junction unmatched. The CDR3 length is 17 residues. CDR3 residues: CASSHRDSTRFTGELFF. CDR3 sequence (DNA): TGTGCCAGCAGCCACCGGGACAGCACACGATTCACCGGGGAGCTGTTTTTT.

This clonotype showed up just a few times. The V and J genes are TRBV5-1 and TRBJ2-7, with 9 bases matching TRBD1. The V and J ends lost 4 bases and 8 bases, in that order; junction bases with no gene match: 7. CDR1 SGHRS and CDR2 YFSETQ come from the germline V gene. CDR3 size: 13 residues. For the CDR3, the DNA is TGCGCCAGCAGCGACGGACAGGGGTCTAAGCAGTACTTC. It translates to CASSDGQGSKQYF.

This chain uses TRBV20-1 with TRBJ1-1, with 7 bases lining up with TRBD1. The CDR3 extends over 17 amino acids. CDR1 DFQATT and CDR2 SNEGSKA come from the germline V gene (reference sequence). CDR3 region: CSRFLFERGPGDTEAFF. DNA of the CDR3: TGCAGCCGATTCCTCTTTGAGAGGGGGCCTGGGGACACTGAAGCTTTCTTT.

This clonotype has a count of ten or more. The genes are TRBV5-6 and TRBJ2-7, with D perhaps TRBD2 (6 bases). CDR3 length equals 14 residues. Trimming pared 3 bases from V and 5 bases from J, leaving 15 bases between. Germline CDR1 reads SGHDT; CDR2 reads YYEEEE. CDR3 sequence reads: CASSWGDLGHEQYF. The CDR3 DNA follows: TGTGCCAGCAGCTGGGGGGACCTCGGCCACGAGCAGTACTTC.

J is TRBJ2-5 and V is TRBV4-2; 9 bases match TRBD2. Looked up from germline, CDR1 is LGHNA and CDR2 is YNFKEQ. The J segment lost 3 bases and the V segment lost 4 bases, leaving 6 bases of the junction unmatched. The CDR3 spans 15 residues. The CDR3 sequence is CASSRGVAGEETQYF. DNA for the CDR3: TGTGCCAGCAGCCGGGGAGTAGCGGGAGAAGAGACCCAGTACTTC.

This clonotype came up a few times. The rearrangement uses TRBV4-1 and TRBJ2-3, with D uncertain. This CDR3 has 16 residues. Trimming left V 2 bases short and J 1 base short, with 13 bases between. From germline, CDR1 is MGHRA and CDR2 YSYEKL. The CDR3 loop reads CASSQPSNAGTDTQYF. DNA for the CDR3: TGCGCCAGCAGCCAACCGAGTAACGCCGGCACAGATACGCAGTATTTT.

This clonotype occurred a few times. The chain carries TRBV24-1 and TRBJ2-1; D may match TRBD1 or TRBD2 (5 bases each). Trimming left V 0 bases short and J 6 bases short, with 8 bases between. The germline V gene encodes CDR1 KGHDR and CDR2 SFDVKD. The CDR3 is made up of 14 amino acids. In DNA form, the CDR3 reads TGTGCCACCAGTGATTTGCTTGGGGGCAATGAGCAGTTCTTC. Protein: CATSDLLGGNEQFF.

The chain links TRBV18 to TRBJ1-1; TRBD1 agrees at 7 bases. Germline CDR1 and CDR2: KGHSH and LQKENI. Trimming at V came to 2 bases and at J to 4 bases, leaving 4 bases not matched to a gene. The CDR3 runs 14 residues. The CDR3 nucleotides are TGTGCCAGCTCACCAGGGACAGTGAGCACTGAAGCTTTCTTT. Its protein is CASSPGTVSTEAFF. The whole variable domain, remainder taken from reference TRBV18 and TRBJ1-1, is NAGVMQNPRHLVRRRGQEARLRCSPMKGHSHVYWYRQLPEEGLKFMVYLQKENIIDESGMPKERFSAEFPKEGPSILRIQQVVRGDSAAYFCASSPGTVSTEAFFGQGTRLTVV.

The V and J genes are TRBV5-1 and TRBJ2-1; D is unresolved. Germline-derived CDR1 and CDR2 are SGHRS and YFSETQ. The V end lost 0 bases, the J end lost 4 bases, and 11 bases lay between the germline ends. This CDR3 is 15 amino acids long. In DNA, the CDR3 is TGCGCCAGCAGCTTGGACTGGGCTCCTTACAATGAGCAGTTCTTC. It encodes CASSLDWAPYNEQFF.

This clonotype was observed a few times. This chain joins TRBV5-5 and TRBJ2-1, with D hard to call. CDR3 length: 15 residues. Germline V gene sequence: CDR1 SGHKS, CDR2 YYEKEE (reference sequence). V lost 4 bases to trimming and J lost 5 bases, with 16 bases between them. CDR3: CASSRLVIGDNEQFF. In nucleotides, the CDR3 is TGTGCCAGCAGCCGCTTGGTCATAGGAGACAATGAGCAGTTCTTC.

This rearrangement joins TRBV3-1 to TRBJ2-3; the D is unclear. Germline lookup yields CDR1 LGHDT and CDR2 YNNKEL (reference sequence). V shed 3 bases and J shed 13 bases, with 17 bases lying between them. CDR3 length equals 13 residues. CDR3 residues: CASSQAATRAEYF. The DNA of the CDR3 is TGTGCCAGCAGCCAGGCGGCCACTCGGGCGGAGTATTTT.